Listed here are 28 T cell receptor beta chains from one sample, sequenced in a study of T cell clones after liver transplantation. The protocol was immunoSEQ multiplex PCR, while the TCRdb copy is restricted to in-frame clones and leaves out a portion. This table has roughly 97,000 clones, approximately 78% appearing once. The sample was CD4+ T cells from blood, taken before liver transplant. These receptors came from a human donor who received a liver transplant.

In its sample, this clone was seen a few times. The chain has TRBV4-1 and TRBJ2-7; 7 nucleotides match TRBD2. Germline CDR1 reads MGHRA; CDR2 reads YSYEKL. The CDR3 extends over 14 amino acids. V lost 1 base and J lost 3; bases outside the gene matches: 3. In DNA form, the CDR3 reads TGCGCCAGCAGCCAAGGGGCTAGCGGCTACGAGCAGTACTTC. It translates to CASSQGASGYEQYF.

The CDR3 nucleotides read TGTGCCAGCAGCCCCGGGACAGGCGGGTTATCCCAGTATTTT. It specifies CASSPGTGGLSQYF. The chain uses TRBV7-9 and TRBJ2-3; 8 nucleotides agree with TRBD1. Trimming removed 5 bases from V and 12 bases from J; junction bases left unmatched: 13. Germline lookup yields CDR1 SEHNR and CDR2 FQNEAQ (reference sequence). The length of the CDR3 is 14 residues.

The genes are TRBV7-2 and TRBJ2-2; no clear D gene. The V gene's germline CDR1 is SGHTA and CDR2 FQGNSA. The length of the CDR3 is 11 residues. Trimming left V 4 bases short and J 5 bases short, with 2 bases between. In DNA form, the CDR3 reads TGTGCCAGCAGCTGGACCGGGGAGCTGTTTTTT. Its translation is CASSWTGELFF.

The chain links TRBV18 to TRBJ1-5; D is ambiguous. CDR1 KGHSH and CDR2 LQKENI come from the germline V gene. Deletions cut 3 bases from V and 0 bases from J, with 12 bases between. The CDR3 covers 16 residues. CDR3 sequence (DNA): TGTGCCAGCTCACCCCCGGGAAGGAGTAGCAATCAGCCCCAGCATTTT. Translating it yields CASSPPGRSSNQPQHF. Variable domain in full (rest from reference TRBV18 and TRBJ1-5): NAGVMQNPRHLVRRRGQEARLRCSPMKGHSHVYWYRQLPEEGLKFMVYLQKENIIDESGMPKERFSAEFPKEGPSILRIQQVVRGDSAAYFCASSPPGRSSNQPQHFGDGTRLSIL.

This clone occurred a few times. The gene calls are TRBV5-1 and TRBJ2-7, with 11 bases lining up with TRBD2. J gave up 2 bases and V 4 bases, and 2 bases lay outside the gene matches. Germline lookup yields CDR1 SGHRS and CDR2 YFSETQ. The CDR3 spans 14 residues. The CDR3 here is CASSVAGGTYEQYF. CDR3 nucleotides: TGCGCCAGCAGCGTAGCGGGAGGGACCTACGAGCAGTACTTC.

The chain joins TRBV9 to TRBJ2-3; no reliable D call. The germline V gene has CDR1 SGDLS and CDR2 YYNGEE. The CDR3 consists of 13 residues. V was trimmed by 0 bases and J by 3 bases, leaving 5 bases between them. The CDR3 DNA is TGTGCCAGCAGCGTAGAGTGGACAGATACGCAGTATTTT. It yields the protein CASSVEWTDTQYF.

This sequence joins TRBV19 and TRBJ2-5; 8 nucleotides agree with TRBD2. In germline, CDR1 is LNHDA, CDR2 SQIVND (reference sequence). The CDR3 sequence is 14 residues long. With V trimmed by 3 bases and J by 4 bases, 4 bases remained unmatched. The CDR3 DNA is TGTGCCAGTAGTATCGCGGGGGGAGGAGAGACCCAGTACTTC. Protein: CASSIAGGGETQYF.

The V and J genes are TRBV2 and TRBJ1-6; a weak D match, TRBD1 (5 bases). V lost 6 bases and J 7 bases, leaving 19 bases between the germline ends. Germline CDR1 is SNHLY and CDR2 is FYNNEI. The CDR3 covers 16 residues. The CDR3, as DNA: TGTGCCAGCAGGGATGGGCTTGACAGAAAAAATTCACCCCTCCACTTT. Translated, it gives CASRDGLDRKNSPLHF.

This chain joins TRBV14 and TRBJ2-7; D is undetermined. Trimming stripped 1 base from V and 2 bases from J, with 3 bases between. CDR1 is SGHDN, CDR2 FVKESK, per germline. The CDR3 contains 12 residues. CDR3 DNA: TGTGCCAGCAGCCAAGTCCCCTACGAGCAGTACTTC. It codes for CASSQVPYEQYF.

This clone is medium-sized in the sample. The sample contains more than one DNA sequence encoding this CDR3. The rearrangement uses TRBV19 and TRBJ1-5; D unresolved. Germline CDR1 reads LNHDA; CDR2 reads SQIVND (reference sequence). The germline V and J ends were trimmed by 1 base and 4 bases, with 5 bases remaining between them. CDR3 length equals 13 residues. CDR3 protein: CASSIGRNQPQHF. DNA of the CDR3: TGTGCCAGTAGTATAGGTAGAAATCAGCCCCAGCATTTT. Combining the CDR3 with reference TRBV19 and TRBJ1-5 gives the whole variable domain DGGITQSPKYLFRKEGQNVTLSCEQNLNHDAMYWYRQDPGQGLRLIYYSQIVNDFQKGDIAEGYSVSREKKESFPLTVTSAQKNPTAFYLCASSIGRNQPQHFGDGTRLSIL.

The rearrangement links TRBV19 to TRBJ2-1, with 11 positions matching TRBD2. The CDR3 runs to 15 residues. V lost 4 bases, J lost 5 bases, and 4 bases stayed unmatched. Germline V lookup: CDR1 LNHDA, CDR2 SQIVND (reference sequence). For the CDR3, the DNA is TGTGCCAGTAGTACCGGGACTAGCGGAAACAATGAGCAGTTCTTC. Its translation: CASSTGTSGNNEQFF.

The rearrangement links TRBV7-8 to TRBJ2-3; 9 positions agree with TRBD2. After removal of 2 bases from V and 2 bases from J, the junction contained 8 bases not matched to a gene. The CDR3 spans 17 residues. Per germline, CDR1 SGHVS and CDR2 FQNEAQ. CDR3 in amino acids: CASSLRTSGRFTDTQYF. The CDR3 nucleotides read TGTGCCAGCAGCTTAAGGACCAGCGGGAGGTTCACAGATACGCAGTATTTT.

The J gene is TRBJ1-4, the V gene TRBV27, with D unclear. The V end was cut by 6 bases, the J end by 12 bases, with 17 bases between. The V gene's germline CDR1 is MNHEY and CDR2 SMNVEV (reference sequence). The CDR3 is 13 amino acids. DNA of the CDR3: TGTGCCAGCAGGAAGGTCAATGAAAATGAACTGTTTTTT. It is translated as CASRKVNENELFF.

V is TRBV6-6 and J is TRBJ2-2; D is perhaps TRBD2 (6 bases). Trimming removed 2 bases at V and 3 bases at J, with 13 bases between. CDR1 and CDR2 (germline): MNHNY, SVGAGI (reference sequence). The CDR3 loop spans 16 amino acids. The CDR3 DNA follows: TGTGCCAGCAGTTACGCGTCGGGGGTGGACACCGGGGAGCTGTTTTTT. Its protein is CASSYASGVDTGELFF.

This chain joins TRBV23-1 and TRBJ2-1; possible D gene TRBD2, 6 bases. TRBV23-1 is given ORF status, its function remaining uncertain. Trimming left V 7 bases short and J 10 bases short, with 14 bases between. The CDR3 consists of 12 residues. This chain's CDR3 is CASTLREDEQFF. The CDR3 DNA reads TGCGCCAGCACCCTAAGGGAGGACGAGCAGTTCTTC.

The J gene is TRBJ2-3, the V gene TRBV10-3; D is undetermined. V dropped 4 bases and J dropped 5 bases, with 4 bases sitting between them. Germline assignment: CDR1 ENHRY and CDR2 SYGVKD. CDR3 length: 11 amino acids. The CDR3, as DNA: TGTGCCATCAGTGCTGGAGATACGCAGTATTTT. Translation: CAISAGDTQYF.

The CDR3: CASTSNGGPFQETQYF. DNA for the CDR3: TGTGCCAGTACGTCCAATGGTGGCCCCTTCCAAGAGACCCAGTACTTC. The chain recombines TRBV19 with TRBJ2-5; D remains unclear. CDR3 length: 16 residues. The V gene's germline CDR1 is LNHDA and CDR2 SQIVND (reference sequence). Between the trimmed V and J ends, which lost 7 bases and 1 base, there was a span of 19 bases.

The chain has TRBV6-6 and TRBJ2-1; maybe TRBD1 (6 bases). The V end lost 0 bases, the J end lost 8 bases, and 8 bases lay between the germline ends. Germline CDR1 is MNHNY and CDR2 is SVGAGI (reference sequence). The CDR3 is made up of 13 amino acids. DNA of the CDR3: TGTGCCAGCAGTTACTCGGGGGCCCATGAGCAGTTCTTC. It encodes CASSYSGAHEQFF.

V gene TRBV2 combines with J gene TRBJ1-1; 9 nucleotides line up with TRBD1. The CDR3 is 14 residues long. The germline V gene encodes CDR1 SNHLY and CDR2 FYNNEI. Losses at the gene ends were 10 bases for V and 2 bases for J; bases not matched to a gene: 8. CDR3 region: CATRTGAPNTEAFF. CDR3 nucleotide sequence: TGTGCCACAAGGACAGGGGCCCCTAACACTGAAGCTTTCTTT.

This chain connects TRBV28 to TRBJ2-1; D uncertain. The germline V and J ends were trimmed by 4 bases and 9 bases, with 7 bases remaining between them. The CDR3 loop spans 11 amino acids. Per germline, CDR1 MDHEN and CDR2 SYDVKM. CDR3 nucleotide sequence: TGTGCCAGCAGTTGGAAAGGTGAGCAGTTCTTC. As protein: CASSWKGEQFF.

V and J are TRBV29-1 and TRBJ1-1, with D perhaps TRBD1 (6 bases). CDR1 is SQVTM, CDR2 ANQGSEA, per germline. Trimming stripped 4 bases from V and 1 base from J, with 13 bases between. CDR3 length: 14 amino acids. CDR3 nucleotide sequence: TGCAGCGTTGTAGGGGGGACAAGGAACACTGAAGCTTTCTTT. This translates into CSVVGGTRNTEAFF.

The chain recombines TRBV7-9 with TRBJ1-4, with 7 bases matching TRBD1. This CDR3 is 15 amino acids long. CDR1 is SEHNR and CDR2 is FQNEAQ in the germline V gene (reference sequence). V shed 1 base and J 7 bases; nucleotides not matched to a gene: 6. In DNA form, the CDR3 reads TGTGCCAGCAGCTTAGAGGGGGCGGTGGGTGAAAAACTGTTTTTT. Amino acids: CASSLEGAVGEKLFF.

The V and J genes are TRBV27 and TRBJ2-7; 12 positions match TRBD1. The CDR3 runs 15 residues. V shed 6 bases and J 6 bases; nucleotides not matched to a gene: 9. The germline V gene has CDR1 MNHEY and CDR2 SMNVEV (reference sequence). The CDR3 spells CASSWGDRGLAEQYF. The CDR3 DNA reads as TGTGCCAGCAGCTGGGGGGACAGGGGGCTGGCCGAGCAGTACTTC.

The chain joins TRBV9 to TRBJ2-1; possibly TRBD2 for D (6 bases). Germline V lookup: CDR1 SGDLS, CDR2 YYNGEE. Trimming removed 4 bases from V and 6 bases from J, with 17 bases in between. The CDR3 is made up of 15 amino acids. CDR3 nucleotide sequence: TGTGCCAGCAGCCCTGGGACTCTAGGGAGCAATGAGCAGTTCTTC. Its protein product is CASSPGTLGSNEQFF.

V gene TRBV18 combines with J gene TRBJ2-3; 10 bases agree with TRBD2. Germline V lookup: CDR1 KGHSH, CDR2 LQKENI. With 3 bases clipped from V and 1 base from J, the junction kept 4 bases outside the gene matches. The CDR3 loop spans 16 amino acids. The CDR3 reads CASSPPTSGGTDTQYF. CDR3 sequence (DNA): TGTGCCAGCTCACCCCCAACTAGCGGGGGCACAGATACGCAGTATTTT.

In the case of this clone: The sample holds other DNA sequences that translate to the same CDR3. This sequence joins TRBV6-1 and TRBJ1-5; tentatively, D is TRBD1 (6 bases). Trimming took off 5 bases at V and 0 bases at J, with 8 bases between the two ends. There are 14 residues in the CDR3. The germline V gene encodes CDR1 MNHNS and CDR2 SASEGT. CDR3 sequence: CASSQGYSNQPQHF. The CDR3 coding sequence is TGTGCCAGCAGTCAGGGGTATAGCAATCAGCCCCAGCATTTT.

Concerning this clone: An end of the junction does not agree with germline; a read error may underlie this. The chain combines TRBV19 with TRBJ1-5, with 9 bases aligning to TRBD1. Germline assignment: CDR1 LNHDA and CDR2 SQIVND (reference sequence). The CDR3 loop spans 15 amino acids. The CDR3 DNA sequence: TGTGCCAGTAGTTCCGCGGGACAGGGTTACCAGCTCCAGCATTTT. It codes for CASSSAGQGYQLQHF.

This clone has just one count. The chain joins TRBV4-1 to TRBJ1-2, with D perhaps TRBD1 (5 bases). Looked up from germline, CDR1 is MGHRA and CDR2 is YSYEKL. This CDR3 comprises 14 residues. V lost 4 bases and J 2 bases, leaving 11 bases between the germline ends. The CDR3 bases are TGCGCCAGCAGCCCGGGGGGGGACAACTATGGCTACACCTTC. Encoded protein: CASSPGGDNYGYTF.